This T cell receptor beta chain was retrieved from a study of CD8 T cells in ankylosing spondylitis. Findings and limits, study-wide: Reportedly, significant enrichment of disease-linked clones occurred in matched ankylosing spondylitis synovial fluid. Within ankylosing spondylitis blood, a TCR beta motif made up of eight highly homologous variants appeared to be characteristic. Relatively rare in peripheral blood, disease-linked clones were also CD8+. In synovial fluid and blood from reactive arthritis, some motif variants were previously reported.

Trimming at V came to 2 bases and at J to 9 bases, leaving 16 bases not matched to a gene. Germline CDR1 SGHRS, CDR2 YFSETQ. The CDR3 runs to 16 residues. This clonotype was seen repeatedly, ten times or more. Its antigen is as yet unknown. Scientists made TCR beta libraries using quantitative 5'-RACE with molecular barcodes. TCRdb reprocessed the 5' RACE reads with MiXCR, giving one entry per CDR3 protein. Of roughly 490,000 distinct CDR3 sequences in the sample, under 5.5% were seen once. This receptor was obtained from a male donor with ankylosing spondylitis. Sample: blood, either unsorted or a sorted T cell fraction (not recorded which). The rearrangement links TRBV5-1 to TRBJ2-7; 8 nucleotides align to TRBD1. The CDR3 reads CASSFFSRTGILGQYF. The CDR3 DNA reads as TGCGCCAGCAGCTTTTTTTCCCGGACAGGGATCCTTGGGCAGTACTTC.